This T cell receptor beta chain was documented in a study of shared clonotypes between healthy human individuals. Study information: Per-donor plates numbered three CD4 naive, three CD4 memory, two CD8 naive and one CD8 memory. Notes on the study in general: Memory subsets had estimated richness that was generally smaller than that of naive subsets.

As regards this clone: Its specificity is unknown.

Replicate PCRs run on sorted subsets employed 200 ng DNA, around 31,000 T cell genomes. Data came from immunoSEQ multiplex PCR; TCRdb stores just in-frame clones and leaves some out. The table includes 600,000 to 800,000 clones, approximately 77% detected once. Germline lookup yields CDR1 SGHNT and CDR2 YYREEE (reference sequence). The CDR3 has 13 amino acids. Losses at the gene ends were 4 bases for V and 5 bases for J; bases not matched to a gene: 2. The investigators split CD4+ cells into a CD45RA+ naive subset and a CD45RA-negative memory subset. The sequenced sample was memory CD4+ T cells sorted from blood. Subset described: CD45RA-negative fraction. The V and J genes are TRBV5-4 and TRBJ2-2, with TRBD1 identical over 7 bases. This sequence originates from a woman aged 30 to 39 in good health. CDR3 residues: CASSPRGTGELFF. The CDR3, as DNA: TGTGCCAGCAGCCCCAGGGGGACCGGGGAGCTGTTTTTT.